This TCR beta chain was profiled in a study of blood T cell repertoires in COVID-19. Across the study: The analysed material was cDNA or gDNA that came from T cells, B-cell-depleted T cells, or PBMCs.

The CDR3 has 15 amino acids. Per germline, CDR1 SEHNR and CDR2 FQNEAQ (reference sequence). The V segment lost 6 bases and the J segment 4 bases; nucleotides outside the gene matches: 9. The data were produced by immunoSEQ multiplex PCR, yet TCRdb's version contains in-frame clones alone and is incomplete. The table lists around 150,000 clones, roughly 90% of them singletons. What was sequenced was peripheral blood. The TCR comes from a young man with COVID-19, enrolled during active disease. The chain uses TRBV7-9 and TRBJ2-1; 7 positions match TRBD1. The CDR3 DNA follows: TGTGCCAGCAGTTTCCCCTGGGACAGTTACAATGAGCAGTTCTTC. Its protein product is CASSFPWDSYNEQFF.